Sequencing of this T cell receptor (beta chain) was carried out in a study of regulatory T cells in long-lasting Graves disease (dated by TCRdb to the early 2020s). For context, the study as a whole: Persistent Graves' disease was defined as antithyroid drug treatment for over 5 years with persistently positive TSH receptor autoantibodies. Persistent Graves' disease patients were compared with newly diagnosed Graves' disease patients by peripheral blood TCR sequencing and RNA sequencing. The study was registered as a clinical trial and conducted in China. A total of 33 samples underwent TCR sequencing, from 13 patients with persistent Graves' disease and approximately 20 patients with newly diagnosed Graves' disease. Antithyroid drugs had been taken for about 10.3 years on average by persistent Graves' disease patients in the clinical cohort. Results and caveats for the whole study, not just this receptor: The small sample size was acknowledged by the authors as a limitation that may reduce accuracy. Lower TCR Shannon entropy and fewer highly expanded clones were observed in persistent Graves' disease patients than in newly diagnosed patients, which suggested clonal expansion. TRBV28, TRBJ1-2 and TRBJ2-5 were preferentially used in persistent disease, while TRBV20-1 and TRBJ2-1 were favored in newly diagnosed disease. Sequencing and analysis were limited to the TCR beta chain. Patients with persistent disease shared more public clonotypes (around 2,500) than newly diagnosed patients did (approximately 990). The study examined only peripheral blood because the primary lesion, thyroid tissue, could not be accessed.

This clonotype was seen repeatedly, ten times or more. The target of this receptor is not known. Base qualities were left out, and no much larger clone turns up one base away. Library preparation employed multiplex PCR. The sequencer was an Illumina HiSeq 4000. iRepertoire HTBI primers and Arm-PCR amplification of CDR3 regions were used to construct TCR beta libraries. Before sequencing, the PCR products underwent gel purification. The authors' pipeline ran thus. Gene usage analysis of CDR3 amino acid clonotypes relied on the roughly 64 TRBV and around 14 TRBJ segments identified across samples. Filtered high-quality paired reads were merged into contigs using COPE and FqMerger. BLAST was used to align contigs to IMGT TRBV, TRBD and TRBJ reference genes, and CDR3 was defined according to IMGT. Any clonotype with a frequency above 0.1% was counted as a highly expanded clone. Repertoire diversity was measured by Shannon entropy, and V-J evenness by the Gini coefficient. Public clonotypes were defined as clonotypes shared by more than one individual. TCRdb redid the processing of the public reads, applying fastp at Q25 and MiXCR, and retained in-frame beta chains. Identical CDR3 proteins give one entry, which carries the most common genes and DNA. The authors' filters were not applied to this entry. The sample table lists around 340,000 distinct CDR3 sequences, 15% to 20% of them with a count of one. The ten biggest clones cover about 29% of the sample.

The time point tag for this specimen amounts to: persistent/refractory GD, antithyroid drugs over 5 years with positive TRAb. For both TCR sequencing and RNA sequencing, RNA was extracted from PBMCs in TRIzol. The diagnosis of Graves' disease followed American Thyroid Association guidelines. Patients were recruited from an endocrinology department in Xi'an, China. Each patient gave 8.5 to 9.5 milliliters of peripheral blood, collected in an EDTA anticoagulant tube. Ficoll Paque Plus density gradient separation was used to isolate PBMCs, and no additional T cell sorting was done. An Agilent 2100 Bioanalyzer and agarose gel were used to assess RNA quality, and a NanoDrop 2000 was used to measure RNA concentration. Trimming takes 0 bases from V and 0 bases from J, and the germline ends sit 11 bases apart. Inclusive of the bounding cysteine and phenylalanine, the CDR3 is 17 residues long. Kept here is only the CDR3 DNA, which spans 51 bases and is read in frame from base 1. CDR1 and CDR2, looked up from the germline V gene, are SGHTA and FQGTGA.

This sample comprised peripheral blood mononuclear cells (PBMCs), obtained when the disease was refractory, from a patient treated with antithyroid drugs. Recombination linked TRBV7-3 to TRBJ2-2; TRBD1 is perhaps the D gene, given 5 matching bases. The receptor's source is a female donor with Graves disease. The DNA reads as follows: TGTGCCAGCAGCTTAACTCCTCAGGGAACGAACACCGGGGAGCTGTTTTTT. Translation gives CASSLTPQGTNTGELFF.